This T cell receptor (beta chain) was captured in a study of regulatory T cells in long-lasting Graves disease. CDR3 length equals 16 residues. Germline-derived CDR1 and CDR2 are SEHNR and FQNEAQ (reference sequence). The junction had 13 bases not matched to a gene; V was cut back by 5 bases and J by 6 bases. This clonotype was counted a few times. Time point here: newly diagnosed GD, antithyroid drugs for less than 3 months. Scientists built the TCR library using RNA that was extracted from PBMCs. Building the TCR beta libraries relied on iRepertoire HTBI primers, and CDR3 regions underwent Arm-PCR. Using its own MiXCR run on the multiplex PCR reads, TCRdb lists one record per CDR3 protein. The sample consists of 440,000 or so distinct CDR3 sequences, more than 13% of them appearing once. These data were also filed under a second study, of T cells in Graves' hyperthyroidism and ophthalmopathy.

The chain carries TRBV7-9 and TRBJ2-1; 7 bases match TRBD1. The TCR originated in a young woman with Graves disease. Material: peripheral blood mononuclear cells (PBMCs), obtained at new diagnosis, from a patient treated with antithyroid drugs. CDR3 in amino acids: CASSATTGAPGNEQFF. CDR3 sequence (DNA): TGTGCCAGCAGCGCGACTACAGGGGCACCGGGCAATGAGCAGTTCTTC. Full variable domain (remainder filled in from reference TRBV7-9 and TRBJ2-1): DTGVSQNPRHKITKRGQNVTFRCDPISEHNRLYWYRQTLGQGPEFLTYFQNEAQLEKSRLLSDRFSAERPKGSFSTLEIQRTEQGDSAMYLCASSATTGAPGNEQFFGPGTRLTVL.